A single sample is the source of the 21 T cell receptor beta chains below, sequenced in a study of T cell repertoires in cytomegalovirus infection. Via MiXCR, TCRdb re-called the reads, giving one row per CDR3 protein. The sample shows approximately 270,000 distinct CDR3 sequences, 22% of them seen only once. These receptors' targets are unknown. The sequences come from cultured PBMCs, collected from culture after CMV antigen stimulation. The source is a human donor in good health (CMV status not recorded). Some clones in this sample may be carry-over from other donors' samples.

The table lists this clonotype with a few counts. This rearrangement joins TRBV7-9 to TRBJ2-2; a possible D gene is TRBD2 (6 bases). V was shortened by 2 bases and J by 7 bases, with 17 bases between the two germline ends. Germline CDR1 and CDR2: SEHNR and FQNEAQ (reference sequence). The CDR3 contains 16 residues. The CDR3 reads CASSLWRDTSGGELFF. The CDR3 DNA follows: TGTGCCAGCAGCTTATGGAGGGATACTTCTGGCGGGGAGCTGTTTTTT.

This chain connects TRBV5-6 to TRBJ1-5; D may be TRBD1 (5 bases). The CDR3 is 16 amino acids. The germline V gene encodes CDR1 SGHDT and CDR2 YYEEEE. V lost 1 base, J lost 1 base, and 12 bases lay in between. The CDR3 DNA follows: TGTGCCAGCAGCTTGTCCGTCAGGGTAAGCAATCAGCCCCAGCATTTT. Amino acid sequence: CASSLSVRVSNQPQHF.

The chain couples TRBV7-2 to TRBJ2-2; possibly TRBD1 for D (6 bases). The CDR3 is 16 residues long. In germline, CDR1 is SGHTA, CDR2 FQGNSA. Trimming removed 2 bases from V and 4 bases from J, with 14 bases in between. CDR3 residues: CASSLRQEPRTGELFF. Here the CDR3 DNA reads TGTGCCAGCAGCTTAAGACAGGAGCCCCGCACCGGGGAGCTGTTTTTT.

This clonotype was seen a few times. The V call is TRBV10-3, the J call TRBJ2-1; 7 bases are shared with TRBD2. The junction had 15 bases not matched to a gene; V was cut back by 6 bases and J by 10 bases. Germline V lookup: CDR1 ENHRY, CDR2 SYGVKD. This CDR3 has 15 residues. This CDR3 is CAIRGTSAPGGEQFF. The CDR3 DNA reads TGTGCCATCAGGGGTACTAGCGCGCCGGGGGGAGAGCAGTTCTTC.

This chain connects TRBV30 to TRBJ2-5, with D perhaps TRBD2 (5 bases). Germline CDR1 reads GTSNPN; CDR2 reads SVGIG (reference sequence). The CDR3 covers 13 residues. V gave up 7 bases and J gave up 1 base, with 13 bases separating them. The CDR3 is CAYNLATQETQYF. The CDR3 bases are TGTGCCTATAATTTAGCGACCCAAGAGACCCAGTACTTC. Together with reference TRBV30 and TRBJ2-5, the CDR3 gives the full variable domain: SQTIHQWPATLVQPVGSPLSLECTVEGTSNPNLYWYRQAAGRGLQLLFYSVGIGQISSEVPQNLSASRPQDRQFILSSKKLLLSDSGFYLCAYNLATQETQYFGPGTRLLVL.

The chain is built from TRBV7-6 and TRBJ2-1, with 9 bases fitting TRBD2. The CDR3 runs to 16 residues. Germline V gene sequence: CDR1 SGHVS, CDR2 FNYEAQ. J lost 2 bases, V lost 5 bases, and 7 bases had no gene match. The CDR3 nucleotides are TGTGCCAGCAGCCTCCGACTAGCGGATACCTACAATGAGCAGTTCTTC. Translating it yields CASSLRLADTYNEQFF.

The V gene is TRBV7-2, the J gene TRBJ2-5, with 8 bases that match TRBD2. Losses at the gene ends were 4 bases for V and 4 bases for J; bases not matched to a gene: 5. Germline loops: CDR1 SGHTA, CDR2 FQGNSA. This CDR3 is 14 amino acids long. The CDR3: CASSSMTSVETQYF. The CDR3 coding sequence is TGTGCCAGCAGCTCGATGACTAGCGTAGAGACCCAGTACTTC.

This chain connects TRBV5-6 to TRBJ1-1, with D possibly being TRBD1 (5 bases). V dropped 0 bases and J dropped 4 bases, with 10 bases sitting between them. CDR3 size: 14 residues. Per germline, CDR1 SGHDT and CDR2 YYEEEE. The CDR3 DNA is TGTGCCAGCAGCTTGGTCGGGGCGGGCACTGAAGCTTTCTTT. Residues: CASSLVGAGTEAFF.

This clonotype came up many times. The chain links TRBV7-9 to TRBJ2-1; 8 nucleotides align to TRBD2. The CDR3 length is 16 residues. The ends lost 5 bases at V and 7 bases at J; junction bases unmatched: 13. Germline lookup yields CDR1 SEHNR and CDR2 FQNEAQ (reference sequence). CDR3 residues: CASSRGGNRGGNEQFF. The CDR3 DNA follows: TGTGCCAGCAGCCGGGGGGGGAACCGTGGCGGTAATGAGCAGTTCTTC.

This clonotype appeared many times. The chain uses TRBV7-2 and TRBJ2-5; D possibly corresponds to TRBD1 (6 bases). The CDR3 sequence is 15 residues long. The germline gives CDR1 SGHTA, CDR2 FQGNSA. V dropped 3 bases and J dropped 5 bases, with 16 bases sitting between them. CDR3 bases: TGTGCCAGCAGCTTGCGCAGGGGAGAGGTGGAGACCCAGTACTTC. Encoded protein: CASSLRRGEVETQYF.

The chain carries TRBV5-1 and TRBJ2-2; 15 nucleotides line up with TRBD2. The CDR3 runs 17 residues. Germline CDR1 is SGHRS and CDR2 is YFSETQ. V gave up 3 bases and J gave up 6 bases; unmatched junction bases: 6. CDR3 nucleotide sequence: TGCGCCAGCAGCTCGGGACTAGCGGGAGGATCCGCCGGGGAGCTGTTTTTT. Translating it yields CASSSGLAGGSAGELFF.

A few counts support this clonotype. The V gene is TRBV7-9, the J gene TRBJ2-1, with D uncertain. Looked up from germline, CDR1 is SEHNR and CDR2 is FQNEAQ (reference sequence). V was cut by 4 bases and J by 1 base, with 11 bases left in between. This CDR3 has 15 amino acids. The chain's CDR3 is CASSSPVNSYNEQFF. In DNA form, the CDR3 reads TGTGCCAGCAGCTCCCCAGTCAATTCCTACAATGAGCAGTTCTTC. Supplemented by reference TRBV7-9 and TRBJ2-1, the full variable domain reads DTGVSQNPRHKITKRGQNVTFRCDPISEHNRLYWYRQTLGQGPEFLTYFQNEAQLEKSRLLSDRFSAERPKGSFSTLEIQRTEQGDSAMYLCASSSPVNSYNEQFFGPGTRLTVL.

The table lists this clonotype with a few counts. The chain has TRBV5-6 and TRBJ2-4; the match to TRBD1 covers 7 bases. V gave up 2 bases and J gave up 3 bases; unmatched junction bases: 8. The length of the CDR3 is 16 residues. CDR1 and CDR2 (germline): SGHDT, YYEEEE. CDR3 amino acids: CASSFGTVLVKNIQYF. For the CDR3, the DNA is TGTGCCAGCAGCTTCGGGACAGTTTTGGTCAAAAACATTCAGTACTTC. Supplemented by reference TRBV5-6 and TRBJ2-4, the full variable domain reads DAGVTQSPTHLIKTRGQQVTLRCSPKSGHDTVSWYQQALGQGPQFIFQYYEEEERQRGNFPDRFSGHQFPNYSSELNVNALLLGDSALYLCASSFGTVLVKNIQYFGAGTRLSVL.

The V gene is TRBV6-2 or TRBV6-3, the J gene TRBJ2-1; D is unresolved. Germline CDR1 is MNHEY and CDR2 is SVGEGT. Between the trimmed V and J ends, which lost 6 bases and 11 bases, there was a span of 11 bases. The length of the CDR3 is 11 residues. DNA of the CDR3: TGTGCCAGCAGAACCGTAGGGAAGCAGTTCTTC. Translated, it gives CASRTVGKQFF.

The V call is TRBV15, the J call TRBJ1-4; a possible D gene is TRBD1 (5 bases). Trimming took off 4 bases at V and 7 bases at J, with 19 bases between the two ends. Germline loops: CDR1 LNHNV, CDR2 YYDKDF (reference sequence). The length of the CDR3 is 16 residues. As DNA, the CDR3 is TGTGCCACCAGCACCTGGGACGCGGCGGAGGGTGAAAAACTGTTTTTT. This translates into CATSTWDAAEGEKLFF.

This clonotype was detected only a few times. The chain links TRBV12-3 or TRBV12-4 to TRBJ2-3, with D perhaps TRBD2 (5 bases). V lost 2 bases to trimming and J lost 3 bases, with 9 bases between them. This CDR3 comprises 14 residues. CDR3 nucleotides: TGTGCCAGCAGTTTAAACGGCGGGACAGATACGCAGTATTTT. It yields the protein CASSLNGGTDTQYF.

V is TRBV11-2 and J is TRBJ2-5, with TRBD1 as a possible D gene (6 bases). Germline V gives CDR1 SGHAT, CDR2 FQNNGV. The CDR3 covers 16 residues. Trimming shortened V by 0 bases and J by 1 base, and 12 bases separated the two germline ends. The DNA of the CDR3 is TGTGCCAGCAGCTTAGAATCCGGACAGATCCAAGAGACCCAGTACTTC. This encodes CASSLESGQIQETQYF.

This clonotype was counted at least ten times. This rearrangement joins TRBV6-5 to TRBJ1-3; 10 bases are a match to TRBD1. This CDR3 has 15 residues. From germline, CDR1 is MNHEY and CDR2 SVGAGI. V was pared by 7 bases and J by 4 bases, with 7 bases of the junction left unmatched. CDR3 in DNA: TGTGCCAGCACCCGGACAGGGGGATCGGGAAACACCATATATTTT. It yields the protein CASTRTGGSGNTIYF.

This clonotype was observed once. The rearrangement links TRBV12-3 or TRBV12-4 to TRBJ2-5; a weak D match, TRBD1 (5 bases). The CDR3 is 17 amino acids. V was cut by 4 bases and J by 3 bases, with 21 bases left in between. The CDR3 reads CASSSTGHPARKETQYF. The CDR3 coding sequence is TGTGCCAGCAGTTCAACAGGACATCCCGCGAGGAAAGAGACCCAGTACTTC.

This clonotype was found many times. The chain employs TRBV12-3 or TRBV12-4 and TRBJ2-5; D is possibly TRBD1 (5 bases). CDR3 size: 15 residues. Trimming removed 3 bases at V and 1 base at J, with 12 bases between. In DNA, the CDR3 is TGTGCCAGCAGTTTCCTGAAGGGGTCCCAAGAGACCCAGTACTTC. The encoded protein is CASSFLKGSQETQYF.

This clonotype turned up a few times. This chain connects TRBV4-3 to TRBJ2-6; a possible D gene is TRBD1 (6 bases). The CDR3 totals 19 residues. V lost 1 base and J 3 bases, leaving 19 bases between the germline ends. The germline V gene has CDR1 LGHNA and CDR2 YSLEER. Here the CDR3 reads CASSQVGGRGVYGANVLTF. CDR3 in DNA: TGCGCCAGCAGCCAAGTGGGTGGCAGGGGAGTATATGGGGCCAACGTCCTGACTTTC.